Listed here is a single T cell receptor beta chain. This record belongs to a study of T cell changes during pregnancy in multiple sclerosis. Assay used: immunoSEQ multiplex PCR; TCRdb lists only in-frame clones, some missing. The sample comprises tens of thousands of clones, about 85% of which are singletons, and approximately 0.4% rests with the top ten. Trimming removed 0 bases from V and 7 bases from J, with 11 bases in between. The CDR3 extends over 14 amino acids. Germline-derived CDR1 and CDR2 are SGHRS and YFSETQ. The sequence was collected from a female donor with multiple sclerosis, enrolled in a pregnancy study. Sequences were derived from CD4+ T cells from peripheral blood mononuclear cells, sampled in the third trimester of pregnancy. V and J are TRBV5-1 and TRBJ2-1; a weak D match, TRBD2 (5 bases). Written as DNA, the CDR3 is TGCGCCAGCAGCTTGGCAACAGACTATAATGAGCAGTTCTTC. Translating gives CASSLATDYNEQFF.